This TCR beta chain originates from a study of T cells in Graves' hyperthyroidism and ophthalmopathy. Study results and limitations: Median prediction lead before ophthalmopathy onset was 5 to 7.5 months with the model.

Amplification yielded TCR beta CDR3 regions, with RNA transcripts as the source. Initially, a first-round RT-PCR of the TCR CDR3 employed the HTBI primer set. TCRdb called the multiplex PCR reads again in MiXCR, with one record for every CDR3 protein. The table includes about 360,000 distinct CDR3 sequences, approximately 19% detected once. Points on this clonotype: The antigen is unknown. Being one base from a much bigger clone, this may be a read error. The conserved closing phenylalanine or tryptophan is absent in this CDR3, likely reflecting a read error.

V lost 6 bases to trimming and J lost 3 bases; unmatched junction nucleotides: 14. CDR1 and CDR2 from the germline V gene are MNHNS and SASEGT. The CDR3 runs 18 residues. The specimen was blood. This TCR derives from a woman aged 18-29 years with Graves' hyperthyroidism. The genes are TRBV6-1 and TRBJ1-2; 12 nucleotides line up with TRBD1. Here the CDR3 DNA reads TGTGCCAGCAGACTCATCCGGGACAGGGGGCGATTCGACTATGGCTACACCGTC. Translation gives CASRLIRDRGRFDYGYTV.